These 24 T cell receptor beta chains came from one sample sequenced in a study of T cells in Graves' hyperthyroidism and ophthalmopathy. The source material, RNA transcripts, was used to amplify TCR beta CDR3 regions. HTBI primers drove first-round RT-PCR of the TCR CDR3. TCRdb re-called the multiplex PCR reads with MiXCR, one entry per CDR3 protein. Of around 530,000 distinct CDR3 sequences in the sample, 17% are singletons; the top ten hold 15% to 20%. Sequencing was carried out using blood. All receptors derive from a woman aged 18 to 35 with Graves' ophthalmopathy.

This chain joins TRBV5-1 and TRBJ2-3; D possibly corresponds to TRBD2 (5 bases). There are 15 residues in the CDR3. CDR1 and CDR2 from the germline V gene are SGHRS and YFSETQ. V shed 3 bases and J shed 1 base, with 12 bases lying between them. The CDR3 DNA follows: TGCGCCAGCAGCTCATACAGCGGAGGCACAGATACGCAGTATTTT. Encoded protein: CASSSYSGGTDTQYF. The whole variable domain, remainder taken from reference TRBV5-1 and TRBJ2-3, is KAGVTQTPRYLIKTRGQQVTLSCSPISGHRSVSWYQQTPGQGLQFLFEYFSETQRNKGNFPGRFSGRQFSNSRSEMNVSTLELGDSALYLCASSSYSGGTDTQYFGPGTRLTVL.

This clonotype occurred many times. The rearrangement links TRBV5-5 to TRBJ1-5; D is ambiguous. CDR3 length: 14 amino acids. Trimming took off 3 bases at V and 4 bases at J, with 11 bases between the two ends. CDR1 SGHKS and CDR2 YYEKEE come from the germline V gene (reference sequence). The CDR3 DNA reads as TGTGCCAGCAGCTCGATGGAGAAAAATCAGCCCCAGCATTTT. This sequence encodes CASSSMEKNQPQHF.

There are many counts of this clonotype. This chain links TRBV6-2 or TRBV6-3 with TRBJ1-1, with D unresolved. The germline gives CDR1 MNHEY, CDR2 SVGEGT. V shed 2 bases and J shed 1 base, with 8 bases lying between them. CDR3 size: 14 residues. The CDR3 DNA follows: TGTGCCAGCAGTTACGGCCTCGGGAACACTGAAGCTTTCTTT. Protein: CASSYGLGNTEAFF.

This clonotype was seen many times. V is TRBV6-1 and J is TRBJ2-1; 10 bases line up with TRBD2. Germline assignment: CDR1 MNHNS and CDR2 SASEGT. The V and J ends lost 4 bases and 5 bases, in that order; junction bases with no gene match: 8. This CDR3 region has 16 residues. Written as DNA, the CDR3 is TGTGCCAGCAGTGGATCCGGGACTAGCGTCAACAATGAGCAGTTCTTC. Amino acids: CASSGSGTSVNNEQFF.

The rearrangement links TRBV6-2 or TRBV6-3 to TRBJ1-1; 9 nucleotides line up with TRBD1. The V gene end was trimmed by 4 bases and the J gene end by 3 bases; junction bases not matched to a gene: 6. There are 15 residues in the CDR3. CDR1 and CDR2 (germline): MNHEY, SVGEGT. This CDR3 reads CASSSNRGQDTEAFF. The CDR3 bases are TGTGCCAGCAGTTCGAACAGGGGGCAGGACACTGAAGCTTTCTTT.

This clonotype showed up just a few times. The chain uses TRBV9 and TRBJ2-1; D uncertain. This CDR3 is 14 amino acids long. Germline V gene sequence: CDR1 SGDLS, CDR2 YYNGEE. Trimming stripped 0 bases from V and 4 bases from J, with 8 bases between. The chain's CDR3 is CASSVGNRYNEQFF. CDR3 nucleotides: TGTGCCAGCAGCGTAGGGAATCGATACAATGAGCAGTTCTTC.

V and J are TRBV5-1 and TRBJ1-1; 9 nucleotides agree with TRBD1. CDR1 and CDR2 (germline): SGHRS, YFSETQ. This CDR3 is 16 amino acids long. With 4 bases clipped from V and 1 base from J, the junction kept 8 bases outside the gene matches. The CDR3 DNA reads as TGCGCCAGCAGCACTCCTTACAGGGGGCGGAACACTGAAGCTTTCTTT. Its translation is CASSTPYRGRNTEAFF.

This clonotype was found many times. This chain joins TRBV11-2 and TRBJ2-5, with 8 nucleotides matching TRBD2. CDR3 length equals 16 residues. Unmatched junction bases numbered 12, after V lost 3 bases and J lost 6 bases. CDR1 and CDR2 (germline): SGHAT, FQNNGV. CDR3 in amino acids: CASSFVLGGGFQTQYF. CDR3 nucleotide sequence: TGTGCCAGCAGCTTCGTCCTCGGGGGGGGCTTTCAGACCCAGTACTTC.

There are a few counts of this clonotype. The V gene is TRBV28, the J gene TRBJ1-5, with unresolved D. In germline, CDR1 is MDHEN, CDR2 SYDVKM. The CDR3 contains 13 residues. CDR3 in amino acids: CVAAPEHGRPQHF. CDR3 coding DNA: TGTGTCGCCGCCCCAGAGCACGGGCGGCCCCAGCATTTT.

In its sample, this clonotype was seen once. The genes are TRBV2 and TRBJ1-2; D unresolved. Germline CDR1 reads SNHLY; CDR2 reads FYNNEI. V dropped 11 bases and J dropped 1 base, with 11 bases sitting between them. This CDR3 has 12 residues. The CDR3 sequence: CAALTVNYGYTF. The DNA of the CDR3 is TGTGCCGCTCTGACGGTTAACTATGGCTACACCTTC.

The chain couples TRBV30 to TRBJ1-1, with TRBD1 identical over 7 bases. The CDR3 extends over 16 amino acids. Germline V gene data show CDR1 as GTSNPN and CDR2 as SVGIG (reference sequence). Trimming took 0 bases from V and 1 from J; bases not matched to a gene: 8. The CDR3 here is CAWSVRFDRANTEAFF. The CDR3 DNA reads TGTGCCTGGAGTGTACGTTTTGACAGGGCGAACACTGAAGCTTTCTTT.

The chain combines TRBV4-1 with TRBJ2-5; TRBD1 matches at 8 bases. V was clipped by 1 base and J by 2 bases; unmatched bases: 6. CDR1 is MGHRA, CDR2 YSYEKL, per germline. The length of the CDR3 is 16 residues. CDR3 coding DNA: TGCGCCAGCAGCCAAGGGGCGGACAGGGCACAAGAGACCCAGTACTTC. It codes for CASSQGADRAQETQYF.

This chain uses TRBV6-1 with TRBJ1-5; D is perhaps TRBD1 (6 bases). The CDR3 is 15 amino acids. In germline, CDR1 is MNHNS, CDR2 SASEGT. V shed 6 bases and J shed 0 bases, with 12 bases lying between them. DNA of the CDR3: TGTGCCAGCAGGTCCGGGACAAATAGCAATCAGCCCCAGCATTTT. It specifies CASRSGTNSNQPQHF.

This clonotype was seen a handful of times. The V and J genes are TRBV6-1 and TRBJ2-6; perhaps D is TRBD1 or TRBD2 (5 bases each). The V gene lost 8 bases and the J gene lost 0 bases, with 29 bases spanning the gap. The germline CDR1 and CDR2 sequences are MNHNS and SASEGT. There are 21 residues in the CDR3. CDR3 residues: CASSNRLPGGPQSSGANVLTF. In DNA form, the CDR3 reads TGTGCCAGCTCGAACCGACTTCCTGGGGGTCCACAAAGCTCTGGGGCCAACGTCCTGACTTTC.

The V gene is TRBV19, the J gene TRBJ1-2; the D gene is possibly TRBD1 (5 bases). The CDR3 totals 14 residues. In germline, CDR1 is LNHDA, CDR2 SQIVND (reference sequence). Trimming took 3 bases from V and 3 from J, leaving 11 bases between them. CDR3 in DNA: TGTGCCAGTAGTATGCGGGACCGGTACTATGGCTACACCTTC. This translates into CASSMRDRYYGYTF.

About this clonotype: Just one base apart from a much larger clone, this may be a read error. As the CDR3 is not closed by the conserved phenylalanine or tryptophan, this likely results from a read error. The chain joins TRBV7-2 to TRBJ1-6, with a tentative D call TRBD1 (5 bases). Trimming took off 5 bases at V and 10 bases at J, with 12 bases between the two ends. The CDR3 has 13 residues. CDR1 SGHTA and CDR2 FQGNSA come from the germline V gene. CDR3 bases: TGTGCCAGCAGCCCGGGGGGGTTCTCACCCCTCCACTCT. Encoded protein: CASSPGGFSPLHS.

This clonotype occurred many times. The chain links TRBV7-2 to TRBJ2-7, with 11 nucleotides matching TRBD1. Germline V gene sequence: CDR1 SGHTA, CDR2 FQGNSA. J lost 4 bases, V lost 5 bases, and 4 bases had no gene match. The CDR3 is 14 residues long. CDR3 sequence (DNA): TGTGCCAGCAGCCCGGACAGGGGGCGGTACGAGCAGTACTTC. Amino acids: CASSPDRGRYEQYF.

This chain connects TRBV11-2 to TRBJ1-5; D is possibly TRBD1 (6 bases). Trimming stripped 5 bases from V and 2 bases from J, with 13 bases between. The length of the CDR3 is 15 residues. Germline CDR1 and CDR2: SGHAT and FQNNGV. The CDR3 region has the DNA TGTGCCAGCAGCGTACAGGGTTTTGGCAATCAGCCCCAGCATTTT. It codes for CASSVQGFGNQPQHF.

This clonotype came up a few times. J is TRBJ2-3 and V is TRBV5-1; 7 nucleotides line up with TRBD2. J lost 6 bases, V lost 1 base, and 11 bases had no gene match. Germline V CDR1 and CDR2: SGHRS, YFSETQ. CDR3 length: 16 amino acids. CDR3 sequence (DNA): TGCGCCAGCAGCTTGAATCTTGGGAGGGCGATCGATACGCAGTATTTT. Its translation is CASSLNLGRAIDTQYF. Combining the CDR3 with reference TRBV5-1 and TRBJ2-3 gives the whole variable domain KAGVTQTPRYLIKTRGQQVTLSCSPISGHRSVSWYQQTPGQGLQFLFEYFSETQRNKGNFPGRFSGRQFSNSRSEMNVSTLELGDSALYLCASSLNLGRAIDTQYFGPGTRLTVL.

At least ten counts were recorded for this clonotype. The J gene is TRBJ2-7, the V gene TRBV29-1; TRBD1 aligns across 9 bases. Germline V gene data show CDR1 as SQVTM and CDR2 as ANQGSEA. J lost 7 bases, V lost 7 bases, and 14 bases had no gene match. The CDR3 totals 14 residues. The CDR3 reads CSALGQGDYGEQYF. The DNA of the CDR3 is TGCAGCGCTTTGGGACAGGGCGACTACGGGGAGCAGTACTTC.

Many counts were recorded for this clonotype. The J gene is TRBJ2-7, the V gene TRBV5-1, with D possibly TRBD2 on 5 matching bases. The CDR3 covers 15 residues. The V end lost 0 bases, the J end lost 2 bases, and 12 bases lay between the germline ends. CDR1 and CDR2 from the germline V gene are SGHRS and YFSETQ. The CDR3 sequence: CASSLDEGIAYEQYF. CDR3 nucleotide sequence: TGCGCCAGCAGCTTGGATGAGGGCATTGCCTACGAGCAGTACTTC.

The sample holds a few counts of this clonotype. This could be a read error, since a much larger clone is one nucleotide away. This chain links TRBV7-9 with TRBJ2-1; D is ambiguous. V dropped 1 base and J dropped 8 bases, with 12 bases sitting between them. The CDR3 is 14 residues long. Germline CDR1 and CDR2: SEHNR and FQNEAQ (reference sequence). Here the CDR3 reads CASSLVRVTDEQFF. The DNA of the CDR3 is TGTGCCAGCAGCTTAGTCCGGGTCACGGATGAGCAGTTCTTC.

This chain connects TRBV11-2 to TRBJ2-1, with unresolved D. The CDR3 consists of 15 residues. Trimming removed 1 base at V and 6 bases at J, with 13 bases between. Germline assignment: CDR1 SGHAT and CDR2 FQNNGV. The DNA for the CDR3 is TGTGCCAGCAGCTTAGCGCACCGAAGCTTCAATGAGCAGTTCTTC. It yields the protein CASSLAHRSFNEQFF.

This clonotype was counted between two and nine times. The chain links TRBV5-1 to TRBJ1-2, with 7 positions matching TRBD1. This CDR3 has 15 amino acids. Trimming took 0 bases from V and 5 from J; bases not matched to a gene: 7. Per the germline V gene, CDR1 is SGHRS and CDR2 is YFSETQ. The CDR3 protein is CASSLGPDRAYGYTF. CDR3 sequence (DNA): TGCGCCAGCAGCTTGGGCCCTGACAGGGCGTATGGCTACACCTTC.